This record concerns one TCR beta chain sequence. Its antigen is not known. The entry originates in a study of T cell responses to AZD1222 COVID-19 vaccine. Notes on the study in general: In all cases, repertoires were sampled only after the peak T cell response. With two AZD1222 doses given, Spike-specific TCR breadth and depth both rose. Spike was spanned by vaccine-associated CD4 TCRs, with dominance at 160-218 and 743-854.

Method: immunoSEQ multiplex PCR; TCRdb's copy keeps in-frame clones and lacks some. There are some 150,000 clones in the sample; around 88% occur only once, and 2% to 2.5% lies in the top ten. The CDR3 has 11 amino acids. Trimming left V 6 bases short and J 5 bases short, with 8 bases between. CDR1 and CDR2 (germline): MNHEY, SVGEGT. V usage is TRBV6-2 or TRBV6-3 and J usage is TRBJ2-7; TRBD1 might be the D (5 bases). The TCR originated in an adult in good health. The specimen was peripheral blood, collected on day 0 of AZD1222 vaccination. The CDR3 region is CASSPRDEQYF. DNA of the CDR3: TGTGCCAGCAGCCCCAGGGACGAGCAGTACTTC.